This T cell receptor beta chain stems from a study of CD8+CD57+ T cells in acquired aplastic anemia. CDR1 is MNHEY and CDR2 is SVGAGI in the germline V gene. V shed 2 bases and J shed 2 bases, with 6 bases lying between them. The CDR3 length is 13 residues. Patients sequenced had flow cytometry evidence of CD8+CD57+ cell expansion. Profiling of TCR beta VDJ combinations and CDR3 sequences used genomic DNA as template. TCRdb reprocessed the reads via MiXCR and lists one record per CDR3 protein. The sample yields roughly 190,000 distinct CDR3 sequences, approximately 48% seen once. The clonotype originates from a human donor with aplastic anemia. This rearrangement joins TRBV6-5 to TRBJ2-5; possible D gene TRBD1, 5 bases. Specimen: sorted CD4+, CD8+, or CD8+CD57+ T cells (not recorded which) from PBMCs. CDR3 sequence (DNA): TGTGCCAGCAGTTACAGGGGACAAGAGACCCAGTACTTC. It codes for CASSYRGQETQYF.